Listed below are T cell receptor beta chains from one sample, sequenced in a study of OX40 agonist ivuxolimab in advanced cancers. Repertoires were generated with immunoSEQ multiplex PCR, while TCRdb's copy carries only in-frame clones and drops some. The profile shows under 90,000 clones, roughly 91% of them singletons. The sample in question was CD4+ or CD8+ T cells sorted from blood, obtained in a trial of the OX40 agonist ivuxolimab. These receptors all stem from an adult with an advanced solid tumor such as melanoma, head and neck, liver or kidney cancer. Each CDR3 is given without its conserved first and last residue.

CDR3aa: AISETGGFSYGYT
v_gene: TRBV10-3
j_gene: TRBJ1-2

CDR3aa: ASSQRQGRDGEQF
v_gene: TRBV7-8
j_gene: TRBJ2-1

CDR3aa: ASSLAIGLMSNQPQH
v_gene: TRBV7-2
j_gene: TRBJ1-5

CDR3aa: ASSMGGTDQPQH
v_gene: TRBV27
j_gene: TRBJ1-5

CDR3aa: ASSRTLGQGDGYT
v_gene: TRBV7-9
j_gene: TRBJ1-2

CDR3aa: ASSQGATGTPPYEQY
v_gene: TRBV4-3
j_gene: TRBJ2-7

CDR3aa: ASSLGFGAGQPQH
v_gene: TRBV28
j_gene: TRBJ1-5

CDR3aa: ASSFQRGRDTGELF
v_gene: TRBV27
j_gene: TRBJ2-2

CDR3aa: ASSRTGFDQPQH
v_gene: TRBV7-6
j_gene: TRBJ1-5

CDR3aa: ASSETRGVHPSSYNSPLH
v_gene: TRBV2
j_gene: TRBJ1-6